This entry lists 20 T cell receptor beta chains sequenced from one sample in a study of T cell responses to AZD1222 COVID-19 vaccine. The table came from immunoSEQ multiplex PCR; TCRdb's copy has only in-frame clones and leaves some out. This sample has over 150,000 clones, with about 93% found just once. The specimen was peripheral blood, collected 28 days after the second dose of the MenACWY control vaccine. Every receptor here comes from an adult who received the MenACWY meningococcal vaccine as a control.

The V call is TRBV6-5, the J call TRBJ1-2, with a possible D match to TRBD1 (6 bases). Germline V CDR1 and CDR2: MNHEY, SVGAGI. The V end lost 6 bases, the J end lost 5 bases, and 10 bases lay between the germline ends. This CDR3 has 12 amino acids. Here the CDR3 reads CASSNREYGYTF. Written as DNA, the CDR3 is TGTGCCAGCAGCAACAGGGAATATGGCTACACCTTC.

A single count supports this clone. The gene calls are TRBV7-2 and TRBJ2-1; 15 bases line up with TRBD2. The CDR3 totals 19 residues. With 5 bases clipped from V and 5 bases from J, the junction kept 13 bases outside the gene matches. Germline-derived CDR1 and CDR2 are SGHTA and FQGNSA. DNA of the CDR3: TGTGCCAGCAGCAGGACTAGCGGGGGGGCCACCCTGCTTAACAATGAGCAGTTCTTC. Amino acids: CASSRTSGGATLLNNEQFF.

V and J are TRBV6-5 and TRBJ1-4; D not certain. Germline V CDR1 and CDR2: MNHEY, SVGAGI. The V end lost 10 bases, the J end lost 0 bases, and 15 bases lay between the germline ends. The CDR3 length is 15 residues. The CDR3 DNA is TGTGCCACCTCTCCCCAGGCCTCAACTAATGAAAAACTGTTTTTT. It codes for CATSPQASTNEKLFF.

The genes are TRBV5-8 and TRBJ1-2, with 7 bases identical to TRBD1. Germline V gives CDR1 SGHTS, CDR2 YDEGEE. The CDR3 runs to 13 residues. Trimming removed 2 bases from V and 4 bases from J; junction bases left unmatched: 2. This CDR3 is CASSFDRVYGYTF. The CDR3 DNA is TGTGCCAGCAGCTTCGACAGGGTCTATGGCTACACCTTC. Supplemented by reference TRBV5-8 and TRBJ1-2, the full variable domain reads EAGVTQSPTHLIKTRGQQATLRCSPISGHTSVYWYQQALGLGLQFLLWYDEGEERNRGNFPPRFSGRQFPNYSSELNVNALELEDSALYLCASSFDRVYGYTFGSGTRLTVV.

The rearrangement joins TRBV7-9 to TRBJ2-5, with a weak D call TRBD2 (7 bases). The germline V and J ends were trimmed by 5 bases and 1 base, with 14 bases remaining between them. The CDR3 is made up of 15 amino acids. Germline CDR1 reads SEHNR; CDR2 reads FQNEAQ (reference sequence). CDR3 DNA: TGTGCCAGCAGCCCTCCGGGGGGCAGCCAAGAGACCCAGTACTTC. Translation: CASSPPGGSQETQYF.

This chain links TRBV5-4 with TRBJ2-1; 8 bases fit TRBD1. The CDR3 has 12 residues. V gave up 2 bases and J gave up 9 bases; unmatched junction bases: 1. Germline CDR1 reads SGHNT; CDR2 reads YYREEE (reference sequence). This CDR3 reads CASSLTGGEQFF. In nucleotides, the CDR3 is TGTGCCAGCAGCTTAACAGGGGGTGAGCAGTTCTTC.

The chain employs TRBV15 and TRBJ2-5; maybe TRBD2 (5 bases). Trimming left V 1 base short and J 2 bases short, with 14 bases between. From germline, CDR1 is LNHNV and CDR2 YYDKDF (reference sequence). The CDR3 is 16 residues long. CDR3: CATSRGASGIQETQYF. The CDR3 DNA reads TGTGCCACCAGCAGAGGGGCGTCCGGGATTCAAGAGACCCAGTACTTC.

The V call is TRBV6-5, the J call TRBJ1-2, with a possible D match to TRBD1 (5 bases). V was clipped by 8 bases and J by 8 bases, with 18 bases between them. The CDR3 has 13 residues. Germline assignment: CDR1 MNHEY and CDR2 SVGAGI. The CDR3 coding sequence is TGTGCCAGCGACGGGCAGGGAGTCGACGGCTACACCTTC. It encodes CASDGQGVDGYTF.

The chain has TRBV12-3 or TRBV12-4 and TRBJ1-2; TRBD1 is a possible D gene (6 bases). V dropped 6 bases and J dropped 8 bases, with 16 bases sitting between them. The CDR3 loop spans 13 amino acids. The CDR3 sequence: CASRLTGRGGYTF. The CDR3 DNA follows: TGTGCCAGCAGACTCACAGGGAGAGGGGGCTACACCTTC.

The CDR3 sequence: CASSYGGRTGELFF. CDR3 nucleotides: TGTGCCAGCAGTTACGGGGGGCGTACCGGGGAGCTGTTTTTT. The rearrangement joins TRBV6-5 to TRBJ2-2; TRBD1 or TRBD2 may be the D gene (6 bases each). Germline CDR1 and CDR2: MNHEY and SVGAGI. The CDR3 spans 14 residues. With 2 bases removed from V and 5 bases from J, the gap between germline ends came to 9 bases.

V is TRBV5-1 and J is TRBJ1-2, with a tentative D call TRBD1 (5 bases). Germline V gene data show CDR1 as SGHRS and CDR2 as YFSETQ. The CDR3 has 17 amino acids. Deletions cut 7 bases from V and 0 bases from J, with 22 bases between. Here the CDR3 DNA reads TGCGCCAGCCGAAGAACGCAGGGCAATGCCGCTAACTATGGCTACACCTTC. Its translation: CASRRTQGNAANYGYTF.

The CDR3 DNA follows: TGTGCCAGCAGCCAGGGACAGGGGGATTTATCCTACAATGAGCAGTTCTTC. Amino acid sequence: CASSQGQGDLSYNEQFF. The chain has TRBV5-6 and TRBJ2-1; 11 nucleotides match TRBD1. Germline assignment: CDR1 SGHDT and CDR2 YYEEEE. V trimming: 4 bases; J trimming: 1 base; junction bases outside the gene matches: 7. This CDR3 is built from 17 residues. The full variable domain, its missing parts supplied by reference TRBV5-6 and TRBJ2-1, is DAGVTQSPTHLIKTRGQQVTLRCSPKSGHDTVSWYQQALGQGPQFIFQYYEEEERQRGNFPDRFSGHQFPNYSSELNVNALLLGDSALYLCASSQGQGDLSYNEQFFGPGTRLTVL.

The chain employs TRBV19 and TRBJ2-5; 7 bases line up with TRBD1. CDR1 is LNHDA, CDR2 SQIVND, per germline (reference sequence). The length of the CDR3 is 15 residues. V shed 6 bases and J 2 bases; nucleotides not matched to a gene: 9. In nucleotides, the CDR3 is TGTGCCAGTAGATCCTTGGGGACAGCACAAGAGACCCAGTACTTC. Amino acids: CASRSLGTAQETQYF.

The rearrangement joins TRBV5-1 to TRBJ1-4, with TRBD1 matching over 7 bases. Per germline, CDR1 SGHRS and CDR2 YFSETQ. V lost 7 bases, J lost 5 bases, and 8 bases stayed unmatched. The CDR3 covers 14 residues. For the CDR3, the DNA is TGCGCCAGCTCCCCCAGGGGGGGGAATGAAAAACTGTTTTTT. This codes for CASSPRGGNEKLFF.

J is TRBJ1-1 and V is TRBV28; D possibly corresponds to TRBD1 (5 bases). CDR3 length: 15 amino acids. The ends were cut back, 5 bases at V and 0 bases at J, with 13 bases in the middle. The germline CDR1 and CDR2 sequences are MDHEN and SYDVKM. DNA for the CDR3: TGTGCCAGCAGTCCGTGGGGGGAGCTGAACACTGAAGCTTTCTTT. Its translation: CASSPWGELNTEAFF.

In nucleotides, the CDR3 is TGTGCCAGCAGCTCCGGGACAGGGGCCTATGGCTACACCTTC. Its protein is CASSSGTGAYGYTF. The gene calls are TRBV7-2 and TRBJ1-2; 10 positions match TRBD1. The germline gives CDR1 SGHTA, CDR2 FQGNSA. V was pared by 4 bases and J by 4 bases, with 3 bases of the junction left unmatched. The CDR3 length is 14 residues.

This rearrangement joins TRBV18 to TRBJ1-1; possible D gene TRBD1, 6 bases. The CDR3 loop spans 15 amino acids. Germline V gene lookup returns CDR1 KGHSH and CDR2 LQKENI. V lost 5 bases to trimming and J lost 0 bases, with 13 bases between them. CDR3 in amino acids: CASSGGAGMNTEAFF. CDR3 in DNA: TGTGCCAGCTCAGGGGGGGCAGGGATGAACACTGAAGCTTTCTTT. The complete variable domain, with remaining parts taken from reference TRBV18 and TRBJ1-1, reads NAGVMQNPRHLVRRRGQEARLRCSPMKGHSHVYWYRQLPEEGLKFMVYLQKENIIDESGMPKERFSAEFPKEGPSILRIQQVVRGDSAAYFCASSGGAGMNTEAFFGQGTRLTVV.

The chain is built from TRBV3-1 (or the pseudogene TRBV3-2) and TRBJ1-1, with 8 positions matching TRBD1. J was trimmed by 5 bases and V by 4 bases; bases with no gene match: 6. CDR1 is LGHDT, CDR2 YNNKEL, per germline (reference sequence). The CDR3 spans 14 residues. The CDR3: CASSPGQGGTEAFF. CDR3 DNA sequence: TGTGCCAGCAGCCCCGGACAGGGAGGGACTGAAGCTTTCTTT.

This rearrangement joins TRBV5-4 to TRBJ1-2, with 8 bases aligning to TRBD1. CDR3 size: 15 residues. CDR1 and CDR2 (germline): SGHNT, YYREEE (reference sequence). With V trimmed by 0 bases and J by 4 bases, 5 bases remained unmatched. This chain's CDR3 is CASSLGQGAFYGYTF. CDR3 sequence (DNA): TGTGCCAGCAGCTTGGGGCAGGGGGCGTTCTATGGCTACACCTTC. The full variable domain, rest sourced from reference TRBV5-4 and TRBJ1-2, is ETGVTQSPTHLIKTRGQQVTLRCSSQSGHNTVSWYQQALGQGPQFIFQYYREEENGRGNFPPRFSGLQFPNYSSELNVNALELDDSALYLCASSLGQGAFYGYTFGSGTRLTVV.

V and J are TRBV30 and TRBJ1-1; D may be TRBD1 (5 bases). Trimming removed 5 bases from V and 4 bases from J, with 14 bases in between. Germline values: CDR1 GTSNPN, CDR2 SVGIG (reference sequence). This CDR3 region has 13 residues. The CDR3 here is CAWVRGLSTEAFF. The CDR3 region has the DNA TGTGCCTGGGTTAGGGGCTTAAGCACTGAAGCTTTCTTT.